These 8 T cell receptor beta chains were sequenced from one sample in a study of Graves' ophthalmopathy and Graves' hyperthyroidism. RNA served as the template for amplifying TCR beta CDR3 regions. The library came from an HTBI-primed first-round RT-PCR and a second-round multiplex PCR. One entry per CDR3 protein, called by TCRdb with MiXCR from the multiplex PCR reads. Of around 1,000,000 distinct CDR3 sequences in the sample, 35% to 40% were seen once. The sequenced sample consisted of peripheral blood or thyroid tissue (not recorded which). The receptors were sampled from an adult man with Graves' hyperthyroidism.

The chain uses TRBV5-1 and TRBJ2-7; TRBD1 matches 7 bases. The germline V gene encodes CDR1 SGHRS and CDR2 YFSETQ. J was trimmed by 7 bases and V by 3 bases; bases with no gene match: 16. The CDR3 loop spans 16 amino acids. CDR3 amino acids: CASSSGTAAGAGEQYF. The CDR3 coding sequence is TGCGCCAGCAGCTCCGGGACAGCGGCTGGGGCCGGGGAGCAGTACTTC.

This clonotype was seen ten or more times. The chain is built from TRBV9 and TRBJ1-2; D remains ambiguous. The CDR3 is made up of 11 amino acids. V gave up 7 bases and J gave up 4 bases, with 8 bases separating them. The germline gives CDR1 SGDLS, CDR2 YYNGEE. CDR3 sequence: CASQTGYGYTF. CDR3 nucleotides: TGTGCCAGCCAGACGGGCTATGGCTACACCTTC.

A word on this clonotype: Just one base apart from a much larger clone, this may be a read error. CDR3 nucleotides: TGTGCCAGCAGTTACGACCAGGGATACCAGCCCCAGCATTTT. This encodes CASSYDQGYQPQHF. The rearrangement joins TRBV2 to TRBJ1-5; TRBD1 might be the D (5 bases). Looked up from germline, CDR1 is SNHLY and CDR2 is FYNNEI. This CDR3 has 14 amino acids. Trimming took 5 bases from V and 7 from J, leaving 15 bases between them.

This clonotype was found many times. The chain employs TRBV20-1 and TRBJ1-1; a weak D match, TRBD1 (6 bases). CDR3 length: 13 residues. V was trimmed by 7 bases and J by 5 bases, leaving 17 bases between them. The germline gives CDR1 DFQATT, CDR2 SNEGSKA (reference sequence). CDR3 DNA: TGCAGTGGGACGACAGGCCCCGGGACTGAAGCTTTCTTT. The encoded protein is CSGTTGPGTEAFF.

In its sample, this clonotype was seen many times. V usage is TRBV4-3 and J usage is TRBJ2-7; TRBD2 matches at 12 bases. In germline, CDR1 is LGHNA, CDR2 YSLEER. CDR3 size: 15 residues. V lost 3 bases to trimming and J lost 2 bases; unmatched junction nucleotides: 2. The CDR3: CASSQRLAGAYEQYF. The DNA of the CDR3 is TGCGCCAGCAGCCAGAGACTAGCGGGGGCCTACGAGCAGTACTTC.

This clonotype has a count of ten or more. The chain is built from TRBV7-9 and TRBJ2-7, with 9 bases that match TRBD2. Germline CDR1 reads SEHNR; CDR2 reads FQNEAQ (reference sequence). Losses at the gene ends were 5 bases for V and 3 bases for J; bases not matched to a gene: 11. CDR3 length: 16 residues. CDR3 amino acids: CASSPASLAGRYEQYF. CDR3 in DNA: TGTGCCAGCAGCCCGGCCTCGCTAGCGGGGCGCTACGAGCAGTACTTC.

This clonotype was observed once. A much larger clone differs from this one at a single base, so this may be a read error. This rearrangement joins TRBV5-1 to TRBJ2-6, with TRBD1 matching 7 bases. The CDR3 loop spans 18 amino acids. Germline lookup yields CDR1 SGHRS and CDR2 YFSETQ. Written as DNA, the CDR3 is TGCGCCAGCCGCTTAAAGACAGGGCGGAGCACTGGGGCCAACGTCCTGACTTTC. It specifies CASRLKTGRSTGANVLTF.

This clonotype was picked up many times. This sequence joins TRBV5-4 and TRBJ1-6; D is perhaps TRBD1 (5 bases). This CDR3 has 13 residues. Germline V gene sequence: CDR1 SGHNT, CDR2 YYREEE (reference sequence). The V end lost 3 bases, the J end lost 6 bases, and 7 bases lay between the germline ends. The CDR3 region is CASSSGTNSPLHF. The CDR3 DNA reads TGTGCCAGCAGCTCAGGGACTAATTCACCCCTCCACTTT.